What follows describes a single T cell receptor (beta chain). This clone has more than one count but fewer than ten. Its recognized antigen is unknown. It has no much larger one-base neighbor in the sample; base qualities were not kept. This entry is derived from a study of cytomegalovirus exposure and HLA in healthy donors (TCRdb year 2017). With respect to the entire study: In an earlier analysis of 587 of the donors, around 290 Gb of sequence data and 117 million unique TCR beta sequences from 150 million to 200 million T cells were reported. Across around 400 genotyped donors of the cohort, an average of roughly 250,000 unique TCR beta nucleotide sequences per donor were sequenced, and approximately 17% of those sequences were non-productive. A later genetic analysis used genome-wide SNP genotypes for about 60% of the roughly 700 donors, treating that subset as a discovery cohort. The genetic ancestry cluster associated with self-reported Caucasian donors included 80% to 90% of the roughly 380 genotyped donors. Typing coverage varied by locus: roughly 620-630 donors for A, B, C, DRB1 and DQB1; approximately 500 for DQA1; 606 for DPA1; 400 to 480 for DPB1. Rather than drawing on any new phenotypic data, the later analysis identified candidate immune exposures from TCR beta sequences and the way those sequences occurred across donors. Alongside the repertoire data, information on donor age, sex, ethnicity and CMV serostatus was compiled. In addition to the first cohort of 500 to 850 subjects, a separate validation cohort of approximately 130 different subjects was used. To study patterns of TCR occurrence, a later analysis re-analyzed previously published TCR beta repertoires from several hundred donors and added high-resolution HLA genotyping. HLA typing covered class I and class II loci at four-digit resolution. All discovery cohort repertoires had been generated on a single sequencing platform. The study used immunosequencing to profile the T cell repertoires of 670 or so subjects and linked those repertoires to cytomegalovirus serostatus. High-throughput TCR immunosequencing, statistical association of individual TCRs with disease status, and machine learning were combined to predict cytomegalovirus infection status. An early release covering over 500 HLA-typed donors comprised roughly 300 gigabases of sequencing data and roughly 86 million unique TCR sequences. The study aimed to test whether signatures of past pathogen exposure could be identified by cataloging public T cell receptors. Because of strong linkage in the cohort, roughly five DR-DQ haplotypes were treated as single units for association and clustering. To decide whether each TCR beta V gene segment behaved as functional or pseudogenic, an earlier analysis of approximately 620 of the donors relied on high-throughput TCR beta sequencing.

Relative to germline, V is missing 0 bases and J is missing 3 bases, with 5 bases of the junction outside any gene match. The CDR3, from cysteine to phenylalanine, totals 17 residues. Only CDR3 DNA remains: 51 bases, in frame from the first base. CDR1 and CDR2 were assigned from the germline V gene as LGHNT and FRNRAP. The library was made by the immunoSEQ multiplex PCR assay. For the multiplex PCR, a mixture combining 60 forward primers for TCR Vbeta segments and 13 reverse primers for TCR Jbeta segments was used. A multiplex PCR assay on genomic DNA amplified the CDR3 region of rearranged TCR beta genes. Amplified TCR beta libraries were sequenced as 87-base-pair reads on the Illumina HiSeq System. The authors processed their data as follows. A later analysis tallied 75 million to 95 million unique TCR beta chains across the 600 to 700 repertoires, and around 9.9 million of those chains were shared by two or more donors. To remove PCR and sequencing errors, raw reads were error-corrected and collapsed into unique sequences using a nearest-neighbor algorithm that merged closely related sequences. Alignment of CDR3 sequences to IMGT reference sequences was used to assign V, D and J gene segments. For a sequence to be retained, at least a six-nucleotide match to both a V gene segment and a J gene segment was required. Rearrangements were classified as productive when the CDR3 lacked stop codons and remained in frame with V and J, and all other rearrangements were classified as non-productive. CDR3 was defined by IMGT convention, running from the second conserved V-encoded cysteine to the conserved J-encoded phenylalanine. In an earlier analysis of some 550 of the donors, sequences lacking an unambiguous match to a single V gene segment were excluded. In an earlier analysis of some 590 of the donors, a V segment was called functional when productive rearrangements were above 56.7%, and segregating when the standard deviation between donors exceeded 5%. A statistical classification framework was developed to diagnose cytomegalovirus status using the catalog of TCR beta chain sequences. In a later analysis, V and J genes were assigned by comparing TCR nucleotide sequences against IMGT/GENE-DB human TR gene sequences. The TCRdist pipeline was used in a later analysis to assign CDR3 sequences and most-parsimonious VDJ recombination scenarios. In a later analysis, each TCR beta chain was defined by its CDR3 amino acid sequence together with its V-gene family, and reads lacking a unique V-gene family were excluded. A later analysis removed 592 highly shared, low-generation-probability nucleotide sequences to deal with suspected cross-contamination and a sequencing artifact. In a later analysis, a clonal expansion index was calculated for each public chain from normalized within-repertoire ranks of inferred template counts. In a later analysis, generation probabilities were computed with a VDJ recombination model fitted to out-of-frame rearrangements, and the resulting probabilities were checked against IGoR. In a later analysis, TCR-TCR, TCR-HLA and TCR-CMV co-occurrence was scored with hypergeometric tests, and a repertoire-size bias correction was applied to TCR pairs. To estimate false discovery rates, a later analysis permuted the HLA or CMV assignments 20 times. In a later analysis, co-occurring TCRs were grouped using DBSCAN, and TCRdist sequence similarity was added for clustering within HLA-allele-positive subsets. Repertoires with fewer than 30,000 or more than 120,000 public chains were left out of co-occurrence clustering, as were a handful of repertoires with anomalous nucleotide sharing. TCRdb obtained this table from immuneACCESS and retained in-frame rearrangements with V and J assigned. These tables miss some clones; where compared with another copy, unresolved V genes account for less than half of the shortfall, and the remainder is unexplained. D and trimming were read from the DNA, whereas the V and J calls and clone size are those reported in that table. This sample lists some 150,000 clones; over 60% were detected once. In total, the top ten clones hold around 1.5% of the sample.

Paper-wide results and their limitations: A few of the identified cytomegalovirus-associated TCR beta chains were confirmed in vitro to be specific for cytomegalovirus antigens. The classifier was reported to diagnose cytomegalovirus status with high specificity and sensitivity in both the original and validation cohorts. Because the 87-base-pair reads could not distinguish some IMGT-functional V segments, including TRBV6-2 and TRBV6-3, those segments were excluded. In the study, approximately 160 TCR beta chains were listed as associated with cytomegalovirus. In a later analysis, the rate of TCR association differed among HLA loci, with DRB1 alleles having the most associated TCRs and HLA-C alleles having the fewest. It was suggested by the authors that the approach could potentially be generalized to other disease states and immunological phenotypes. When HLA alleles, especially DR and DQ, strongly co-occurred, TCR associations were difficult to assign to individual alleles. The earlier analysis of 587 of the donors excluded approximately 17 rarely observed V segments, including chromosome 9 orphons, because counts were too low. According to a later analysis, parvovirus B19, influenza, CMV and Epstein-Barr virus appeared linked to several top co-occurrence clusters. Specific HLA alleles were associated with 16,951 TCR beta sequences at a false discovery rate of 0.05 in a later analysis. In a later genetic analysis, a missense DCLRE1C variant was associated with V-gene and J-gene trimming of TCR beta chains, and the association was replicated in an independent cohort. A further reported finding was that TCR beta sequences accurately predicted the HLA-A and HLA-B alleles for most subjects in the first cohort. Presence/absence analyses assumed roughly uniform sequencing depth across donors, an assumption that may not hold. The only immune exposure information available for the cohort was CMV serostatus. In a later analysis, HLA-associated TCR beta chains were found to be more clonally expanded and to have lower generation probabilities than equally common non-associated chains. In an earlier analysis of 450 to 750 of the donors, most TCR beta V segments appeared in productive rearrangements about 87% or about 30% of the time, broadly matching IMGT annotations. In a later analysis, most CMV-associated TCR beta chains were found to appear HLA-restricted, with HLA associations seemingly driven largely by CMV exposure. Because some donors lacked HLA typing at each locus, the association tests relied only on the typed subset. While some public TCRs were present in many individuals, most TCR sequences turned up only very rarely across donors. Correlated functional status among segregating V segments might reflect linkage disequilibrium, but an unknown experimental factor could not be ruled out. The sequencing pipeline was judged likely to have produced a cluster of highly shared sequence variants as a technical artifact. A later genetic analysis reported fewer N-insertions in productive TCRs among donors in an Asian-associated ancestry cluster than the approximately 700-donor mean. In this cohort, only TCR beta chains were sequenced, and detectable features were limited by the absence of alpha or paired-chain data.

The cohort comprised fewer than 700 healthy bone marrow donors. At the time of sampling, every cohort member was nominally healthy, though immune exposures that went unrecorded were likely present. The donor was CMV seronegative and was included in the group of a few hundred seronegative cohort members. A peripheral blood sample was collected from each donor, and TCR beta sequencing was performed on peripheral blood mononuclear cells. Genomic DNA was extracted from the blood cell samples with the Qiagen DNeasy Blood Extraction Kit. The sequence was collected from a female donor in good health and CMV-seronegative. Sequencing was done on a sample of PBMCs. Recombination joined TRBV12-5 with TRBJ1-6, with 7 junctional bases fitting TRBD1. The DNA sequence reads TGTGCTAGTGGTTTGGTACGAACAGGGGACTATAATTCACCCCTCCACTTT. This translates into CASGLVRTGDYNSPLHF. The entire variable domain, with the stretches around the CDR3 drawn from the reference TRBV12-5 and TRBJ1-6 proteins, is DARVTQTPRHKVTEMGQEVTMRCQPILGHNTVFWYRQTMMQGLELLAYFRNRAPLDDSGMPKDRFSAEMPDATLATLKIQPSEPRDSAVYFCASGLVRTGDYNSPLHFGNGTRLTVT.